The sequence of this T cell receptor (beta chain) was determined in a study of blood T cell repertoires in COVID-19. Everyone who took part was about 18 to 90 years old, and they came from 24 US areas. Up to 2 weeks before entering the study, exposed participants had met a COVID-19 case. Profiled with immunoSEQ multiplex PCR; TCRdb holds only in-frame clones, not every one. The table shows roughly 200,000 clones, with approximately 86% occurring only once. The sequenced sample consisted of PBMCs or T cells enriched from blood (not recorded which). This sequence was found in a woman aged 25 to 39 who had been exposed to COVID-19.

DNA for the CDR3: TGCGCCAGCAGCCCACAGGGGATGGGGGATAATTCACCCCTCCACTTT. Protein: CASSPQGMGDNSPLHF. The rearrangement joins TRBV5-1 to TRBJ1-6, with TRBD1 matching over 7 bases. The CDR3 is made up of 16 amino acids. The V segment lost 4 bases and the J segment 5 bases; nucleotides outside the gene matches: 9. Germline V gives CDR1 SGHRS, CDR2 YFSETQ.